The 10 T cell receptor beta chains in this list originate from one sample, sequenced in a study of graft-versus-host responses after intestinal transplantation. Using immunoSEQ multiplex PCR, the repertoire was profiled, and TCRdb retains in-frame clones only, with some absent. The sample lists about 3,300 clones; around 76% were seen once. Processing released intraepithelial and lamina propria lymphocytes from the graft tissue. The specimen comprised ileum tissue, sampled 5 and 7 days after intestinal transplantation. The source is a human patient who received an intestinal transplant, so some T cells may come from the graft donor.

J is TRBJ2-5 and V is TRBV29-1; tentative D call: TRBD2 (5 bases). The germline CDR1 and CDR2 sequences are SQVTM and ANQGSEA. This CDR3 spans 11 amino acids. V gave up 4 bases and J gave up 3 bases, with 6 bases separating them. CDR3 nucleotides: TGCAGCGTTGCGGGGAAAGAGACCCAGTACTTC. Translating gives CSVAGKETQYF.

The chain joins TRBV19 to TRBJ2-7, with unresolved D. The germline V gene encodes CDR1 LNHDA and CDR2 SQIVND (reference sequence). The CDR3 covers 16 residues. V was pared by 3 bases and J by 2 bases, with 17 bases between. In DNA, the CDR3 is TGTGCCAGTAGTATGCTGGTGGACGACCCACCCTACGAGCAGTACTTC. This sequence encodes CASSMLVDDPPYEQYF.

The chain has TRBV27 and TRBJ2-1, with 12 bases that match TRBD1. Trimming took 3 bases from V and 7 from J; bases not matched to a gene: 4. Germline V gives CDR1 MNHEY, CDR2 SMNVEV (reference sequence). The CDR3 covers 15 residues. The CDR3 DNA is TGTGCCAGCAGTTTCCGGGACAGGGGGCGGAATGAGCAGTTCTTC. It translates to CASSFRDRGRNEQFF.

The chain joins TRBV6-1 to TRBJ2-3; TRBD1 matches 8 bases. The CDR3 loop spans 13 amino acids. Germline-derived CDR1 and CDR2 are MNHNS and SASEGT. The trim removed 4 bases at V and 4 bases at J, leaving 1 base unmatched. The CDR3 DNA reads TGTGCCAGCAGTGGACAGGGGCCAGATACGCAGTATTTT. Its translation: CASSGQGPDTQYF.

The rearrangement links TRBV11-3 to TRBJ2-1; D is possibly TRBD2 (6 bases). Germline V lookup: CDR1 SGHNT, CDR2 YENEEA. The CDR3 covers 16 residues. Trimming removed 5 bases from V and 8 bases from J, with 22 bases in between. The CDR3 spells CASSPGTPYTADEQFF. The CDR3 DNA follows: TGTGCCAGCAGCCCCGGGACTCCCTATACCGCGGATGAGCAGTTCTTC.

J is TRBJ2-7 and V is TRBV2; no firm D call. Per the germline V gene, CDR1 is SNHLY and CDR2 is FYNNEI. The V and J ends lost 7 bases and 3 bases respectively, with 10 bases between them. The CDR3 sequence is 12 residues long. CDR3 nucleotide sequence: TGTGCCAGCACTACTCACGGCTACGAGCAGTACTTC. Translated, it gives CASTTHGYEQYF.

V usage is TRBV12-5 and J usage is TRBJ1-1, with unresolved D. Between the trimmed V and J ends, which lost 2 bases and 2 bases, there was a span of 0 bases. Per the germline V gene, CDR1 is LGHNT and CDR2 is FRNRAP. This CDR3 has 11 amino acids. CDR3 DNA: TGTGCTAGTGGTTTGAACACTGAAGCTTTCTTT. Residues: CASGLNTEAFF.

The rearrangement joins TRBV6-1 to TRBJ2-3, with no clear D. Trimming removed 6 bases from V and 0 bases from J, with 4 bases in between. In germline, CDR1 is MNHNS, CDR2 SASEGT. CDR3 size: 12 residues. The DNA of the CDR3 is TGTGCCAGCAGGGACAGCACAGATACGCAGTATTTT. It codes for CASRDSTDTQYF.

V usage is TRBV25-1 and J usage is TRBJ2-4; D remains ambiguous. The CDR3 extends over 13 amino acids. Germline V gene lookup returns CDR1 MGHDK and CDR2 SYGVNS. V gave up 2 bases and J gave up 1 base, with 3 bases separating them. The CDR3 bases are TGTGCCAGCAGTGAAGGGGCCAAAAACATTCAGTACTTC. This sequence encodes CASSEGAKNIQYF. Full variable domain (rest looked up from reference TRBV25-1 and TRBJ2-4): EADIYQTPRYLVIGTGKKITLECSQTMGHDKMYWYQQDPGMELHLIHYSYGVNSTEKGDLSSESTVSRIRTEHFPLTLESARPSHTSQYLCASSEGAKNIQYFGAGTRLSVL.

The V gene is TRBV7-6, the J gene TRBJ1-3; D is unclear. CDR1 and CDR2 from the germline V gene are SGHVS and FNYEAQ. The CDR3 is made up of 12 amino acids. V was shortened by 4 bases and J by 4 bases, with 5 bases between the two germline ends. CDR3 loop: CASSSQGNTIYF. CDR3 bases: TGTGCCAGCAGCTCACAGGGAAACACCATATATTTT.